The 25 T cell receptor beta chains below were found in one sample sequenced in a study of graft-versus-host responses after intestinal transplantation. The repertoire was sequenced with immunoSEQ multiplex PCR; TCRdb's copy has only in-frame clones and lacks some. The sample contains about 70,000 clones, approximately 87% of which appear only once. Their cognate antigens are unknown. The sequencing here drew on unstimulated CD4+ T cells sorted from spleen or lymph node cells, taken before transplant. Every receptor here comes from a human donor who was the organ donor for an intestinal transplant.

The chain combines TRBV6-5 with TRBJ1-5, with TRBD1 as a possible D gene (5 bases). CDR1 is MNHEY, CDR2 SVGAGI, per germline. Trimming cost V 6 bases and J 0 bases, with 12 bases left between them. The CDR3 spans 15 residues. The CDR3 region is CASRGLTGSNQPQHF. The CDR3 DNA sequence: TGTGCCAGCAGGGGGCTCACAGGTAGCAATCAGCCCCAGCATTTT.

The chain joins TRBV7-6 to TRBJ2-3, with a tentative D call TRBD2 (5 bases). Trimming removed 6 bases from V and 7 bases from J, with 11 bases in between. CDR1 is SGHVS and CDR2 is FNYEAQ in the germline V gene. CDR3 length: 12 residues. CDR3 nucleotides: TGTGCCAGCAGTCTAGGGAGAAATACGCAGTATTTT. Translating gives CASSLGRNTQYF.

The V gene is TRBV9, the J gene TRBJ2-2; TRBD1 aligns across 11 bases. Germline V gene sequence: CDR1 SGDLS, CDR2 YYNGEE. Unmatched junction bases numbered 5, after V lost 1 base and J lost 3 bases. The CDR3 extends over 17 amino acids. In nucleotides, the CDR3 is TGTGCCAGCAGCGTAATACCGGGACAGGGGGACACCGGGGAGCTGTTTTTT. Protein product: CASSVIPGQGDTGELFF.

The gene calls are TRBV2 and TRBJ2-1, with a possible D match to TRBD2 (6 bases). The CDR3 has 16 amino acids. V lost 5 bases, J lost 0 bases, and 14 bases lay in between. Germline CDR1 and CDR2: SNHLY and FYNNEI. DNA for the CDR3: TGTGCCAGCAGTACCCTAGCGACTAGCTCCTACAATGAGCAGTTCTTC. Protein: CASSTLATSSYNEQFF.

The chain employs TRBV6-4 and TRBJ1-4; the match to TRBD1 covers 7 bases. Losses at the gene ends were 6 bases for V and 3 bases for J; bases not matched to a gene: 1. CDR1 is MRHNA and CDR2 is SNTAGT in the germline V gene. The CDR3 covers 13 residues. The CDR3 bases are TGTGCCAGCAGACAGGGGCCTAATGAAAAACTGTTTTTT. This encodes CASRQGPNEKLFF.

This chain links TRBV11-2 with TRBJ2-7, with D possibly being TRBD1 (5 bases). The CDR3 loop spans 15 amino acids. Germline loops: CDR1 SGHAT, CDR2 FQNNGV. V dropped 6 bases and J dropped 4 bases, with 19 bases sitting between them. For the CDR3, the DNA is TGTGCCAGCAGTACCCAACCAGGGAACATATACGAGCAGTACGTC. This encodes CASSTQPGNIYEQYV.

The chain is built from TRBV6-4 and TRBJ2-3; TRBD2 agrees at 8 bases. Per germline, CDR1 MRHNA and CDR2 SNTAGT. The V segment lost 5 bases and the J segment 6 bases; nucleotides outside the gene matches: 10. CDR3 length equals 15 residues. CDR3 sequence: CASSYSGGPADTQYF. The CDR3 DNA reads as TGTGCCAGCAGTTATTCGGGGGGGCCCGCGGATACGCAGTATTTT.

The chain carries TRBV7-9 and TRBJ1-1; D is ambiguous. The CDR3 is 13 amino acids. CDR1 and CDR2 (germline): SEHNR, FQNEAQ (reference sequence). V was trimmed by 5 bases and J by 1 base, leaving 8 bases between them. The CDR3 spells CASSPYRNTEAFF. The CDR3 bases are TGTGCCAGCAGCCCCTACAGGAACACTGAAGCTTTCTTT.

The chain carries TRBV2 and TRBJ1-2, with 10 bases aligning to TRBD1. Looked up from germline, CDR1 is SNHLY and CDR2 is FYNNEI. V shed 6 bases and J 1 base; nucleotides not matched to a gene: 14. The CDR3 covers 18 residues. CDR3 loop: CASSGSRDRGWGNYGYTF. CDR3 nucleotides: TGTGCCAGCAGCGGTAGCCGGGACAGGGGTTGGGGTAACTATGGCTACACCTTC.

V gene TRBV4-3 combines with J gene TRBJ2-2; 10 bases match TRBD2. The V gene's germline CDR1 is LGHNA and CDR2 YSLEER. This CDR3 is 15 amino acids long. J lost 6 bases, V lost 3 bases, and 4 bases had no gene match. CDR3 DNA sequence: TGCGCCAGCAGCCACAGCGGGGGGGCCCCCGGGGAGCTGTTTTTT. This translates into CASSHSGGAPGELFF.

This clone has only one observation. V gene TRBV7-9 combines with J gene TRBJ2-7, with D maybe TRBD1 (5 bases). Trimming left V 5 bases short and J 2 bases short, with 13 bases between. Germline CDR1 is SEHNR and CDR2 is FQNEAQ (reference sequence). The CDR3 contains 14 residues. This chain's CDR3 is CASSVGQPPYEQYV. The CDR3 DNA is TGTGCCAGCAGCGTTGGACAACCCCCCTACGAGCAGTACGTC.

The gene calls are TRBV5-1 and TRBJ2-2; 10 bases align to TRBD1. CDR1 and CDR2 from the germline V gene are SGHRS and YFSETQ. This CDR3 comprises 18 residues. With 0 bases clipped from V and 2 bases from J, the junction kept 7 bases outside the gene matches. The CDR3 sequence: CASSLGSRDRGNTGELFF. The CDR3 nucleotides are TGCGCCAGCAGCTTGGGGTCCCGGGACAGGGGTAACACCGGGGAGCTGTTTTTT.

The gene calls are TRBV19 and TRBJ1-1; TRBD1 agrees at 8 bases. Germline V gene data show CDR1 as LNHDA and CDR2 as SQIVND (reference sequence). CDR3 length: 15 residues. J lost 5 bases, V lost 3 bases, and 8 bases had no gene match. CDR3 sequence reads: CASSIPNRGKTEAFF. CDR3 sequence (DNA): TGTGCCAGTAGTATCCCGAACAGGGGGAAAACTGAAGCTTTCTTT.

V usage is TRBV30 and J usage is TRBJ1-2, with D uncertain. V was pared by 5 bases and J by 3 bases, with 7 bases between. Germline V gene data show CDR1 as GTSNPN and CDR2 as SVGIG (reference sequence). This CDR3 comprises 11 residues. This chain's CDR3 is CAWYRDYGYTF. The CDR3 nucleotides read TGTGCCTGGTACAGAGACTATGGCTACACCTTC.

V and J are TRBV30 and TRBJ2-5, with 9 bases aligning to TRBD2. Losses at the gene ends were 3 bases for V and 4 bases for J; bases not matched to a gene: 6. Germline lookup yields CDR1 GTSNPN and CDR2 SVGIG (reference sequence). This CDR3 comprises 14 residues. The CDR3 sequence is CAWSTGLARETQYF. CDR3 nucleotide sequence: TGTGCCTGGAGCACGGGACTAGCCAGAGAGACCCAGTACTTC.

A note on this clone: No conserved phenylalanine or tryptophan is present at the end of the CDR3, so a read error is the likely explanation. The DNA is omitted, as the CDR3 cannot be located on it reliably, and the CDR3 follows TCRdb's listing. The chain combines TRBV20-1 with TRBJ2-4; the table gives TRBD1 as D, unverified against the DNA. Germline V gives CDR1 DFQATT, CDR2 SNEGSKA (reference sequence). The CDR3 numbers 9 amino acids, ends counted. CDR3 sequence reads: CSASGQSVL.

The V call is TRBV4-2, the J call TRBJ2-1; weak D call: TRBD1 (5 bases). This CDR3 region has 16 residues. Trimming took 2 bases from V and 8 from J, leaving 19 bases between them. The germline V gene has CDR1 LGHNA and CDR2 YNFKEQ. DNA for the CDR3: TGTGCCAGCAGCCAACTTAATGAAGGACATGAGTATGAGCAGTTCTTC. Translation gives CASSQLNEGHEYEQFF.

V and J are TRBV29-1 and TRBJ1-2; D is perhaps TRBD1 (6 bases). The CDR3 runs 14 residues. The ends were cut back, 2 bases at V and 4 bases at J, with 14 bases in the middle. CDR1 and CDR2 (germline): SQVTM, ANQGSEA. This chain's CDR3 is CSVESAGAGYGYTF. Here the CDR3 DNA reads TGCAGCGTTGAATCAGCAGGGGCAGGCTATGGCTACACCTTC.

The chain's CDR3 is CASSQSEGPNEQFF. The CDR3, as DNA: TGCGCCAGCAGTCAATCCGAGGGCCCCAATGAGCAGTTCTTC. V usage is TRBV23-1 and J usage is TRBJ2-1; possible D gene TRBD2, 5 bases. TRBV23-1 counts as an open reading frame of uncertain function. V was shortened by 0 bases and J by 6 bases, with 9 bases between the two germline ends. The CDR3 has 14 residues.

The CDR3 here is CSVVLRGLDGELFF. The CDR3 nucleotides are TGCAGCGTTGTGTTGAGGGGGCTAGACGGGGAGCTGTTTTTT. The V and J genes are TRBV29-1 and TRBJ2-2; 7 bases align to TRBD1. The CDR3 loop spans 14 amino acids. Germline V CDR1 and CDR2: SQVTM, ANQGSEA. The V and J ends lost 4 bases and 7 bases, in that order; junction bases with no gene match: 9.

The V gene is TRBV11-2, the J gene TRBJ2-1; D may be TRBD2 (6 bases). V was trimmed by 5 bases and J by 13 bases, leaving 21 bases between them. Per the germline V gene, CDR1 is SGHAT and CDR2 is FQNNGV. This CDR3 comprises 14 residues. CDR3 coding DNA: TGTGCCAGCAGCAGAGACCAACCTAGCGACCCTCAGTTCTTC. This translates into CASSRDQPSDPQFF.

The chain links TRBV13 to TRBJ1-3, with D possibly matching TRBD1 (6 bases). This CDR3 contains 15 residues. CDR1 PRHDT and CDR2 FYEKMQ come from the germline V gene (reference sequence). V was trimmed by 3 bases and J by 0 bases, leaving 9 bases between them. The CDR3 here is CASSFGTTSGNTIYF. DNA for the CDR3: TGTGCCAGCAGCTTCGGGACAACCTCTGGAAACACCATATATTTT. The full variable domain, rest sourced from reference TRBV13 and TRBJ1-3, is AAGVIQSPRHLIKEKRETATLKCYPIPRHDTVYWYQQGPGQDPQFLISFYEKMQSDKGSIPDRFSAQQFSDYHSELNMSSLELGDSALYFCASSFGTTSGNTIYFGEGSWLTVV.

This clone was counted a few times. The chain links TRBV28 to TRBJ1-2; TRBD1 aligns across 8 bases. In germline, CDR1 is MDHEN, CDR2 SYDVKM. The V segment lost 2 bases and the J segment 5 bases; nucleotides outside the gene matches: 7. The CDR3 totals 15 residues. CDR3 coding DNA: TGTGCCAGCAGTTTAGGGACAGGTATTGGTTATGGCTACACCTTC. It specifies CASSLGTGIGYGYTF.

The chain carries TRBV5-6 and TRBJ1-2; TRBD1 aligns across 7 bases. Germline values: CDR1 SGHDT, CDR2 YYEEEE. This CDR3 spans 17 amino acids. J gave up 4 bases and V 4 bases, and 16 bases lay outside the gene matches. CDR3 sequence: CASSALPKGQPFYGYTF. DNA for the CDR3: TGTGCCAGCAGCGCCTTGCCCAAGGGACAGCCATTCTATGGCTACACCTTC.

A few counts support this clone. V is TRBV7-9 and J is TRBJ1-6; D is ambiguous. CDR1 and CDR2 (germline): SEHNR, FQNEAQ (reference sequence). This CDR3 is built from 14 residues. Trimming stripped 0 bases from V and 7 bases from J, with 7 bases between. This chain's CDR3 is CASSLATTNSPLHF. The CDR3 DNA follows: TGTGCCAGCAGCTTAGCGACTACGAATTCACCCCTCCACTTT.